The 21 T cell receptor beta chains in this list originate from one sample, sequenced in a study of molecular identifiers for immune sequencing clone quantification. TCRdb re-called the PCR reads through MiXCR, storing one row per CDR3 protein. Of about half a million distinct CDR3 sequences listed, less than 30% are singletons. The specimen was naive CD8+ T cells from blood, with Jurkat cell RNA spiked in. Regarding subset: FACS-sorted CD8+CD4-CCR7+CD45RA+ naive T cells. The receptor source for this set is a human donor in good health. Some libraries in this study had Jurkat cell RNA spiked in.

This clonotype was counted only a few times. The chain joins TRBV5-6 to TRBJ1-4; tentatively, D is TRBD1 (6 bases). CDR3 length: 15 residues. Trimming pared 3 bases from V and 5 bases from J, leaving 14 bases between. Germline loops: CDR1 SGHDT, CDR2 YYEEEE. The CDR3 region has the DNA TGTGCCAGCAGCTCCGACAGGAGTCCCAATGAAAAACTGTTTTTT. This sequence encodes CASSSDRSPNEKLFF.

This clonotype was seen at least ten times. The chain uses TRBV7-2 and TRBJ2-6; no firm D call. Germline V gives CDR1 SGHTA, CDR2 FQGNSA. CDR3 size: 15 residues. The V gene lost 5 bases and the J gene lost 0 bases, with 8 bases spanning the gap. The CDR3 loop reads CASSVLPSGANVLTF. In nucleotides, the CDR3 is TGTGCCAGCAGCGTCCTCCCCTCTGGGGCCAACGTCCTGACTTTC.

This rearrangement joins TRBV28 to TRBJ2-5; D is uncertain. Germline V CDR1 and CDR2: MDHEN, SYDVKM. Trimming stripped 6 bases from V and 0 bases from J, with 17 bases between. This CDR3 region has 16 residues. The CDR3 loop reads CASSLASQMYQETQYF. Written as DNA, the CDR3 is TGTGCCAGCAGCTTAGCTAGTCAGATGTACCAAGAGACCCAGTACTTC.

This clonotype was counted between two and nine times. CDR3 region: CASSPDSFANYGYTF. The CDR3 bases are TGTGCCAGCAGCCCAGATTCCTTTGCTAACTATGGCTACACCTTC. V and J are TRBV3-1 and TRBJ1-2; no definite D call. CDR1 LGHDT and CDR2 YNNKEL come from the germline V gene (reference sequence). CDR3 length equals 15 residues. Trimming took off 4 bases at V and 0 bases at J, with 12 bases between the two ends.

The rearrangement uses TRBV7-9 and TRBJ2-1, with 10 bases aligning to TRBD2. Trimming removed 4 bases from V and 4 bases from J; junction bases left unmatched: 10. The CDR3 runs to 17 residues. Germline CDR1 is SEHNR and CDR2 is FQNEAQ (reference sequence). The CDR3 sequence: CASSSSLLAGAYNEQFF. The CDR3 DNA is TGTGCCAGCAGCTCTTCCCTCCTAGCGGGGGCGTACAATGAGCAGTTCTTC.

In its sample, this clonotype was seen once. A read error may be the cause here, since a much bigger clone is one base away. The chain carries TRBV5-6 and TRBJ1-1; 8 bases are shared with TRBD1. Germline loops: CDR1 SGHDT, CDR2 YYEEEE. This CDR3 is built from 14 residues. The CDR3 DNA sequence: TGTGCCAGCAGCATCGGGCAGGGGGCTGCTGAAGCTATCTTT. This translates into CASSIGQGAAEAIF.

This clonotype was seen at least ten times. The gene calls are TRBV5-1 and TRBJ1-1; D is ambiguous. V was pared by 0 bases and J by 6 bases, with 9 bases between. Germline CDR1 is SGHRS and CDR2 is YFSETQ. This CDR3 is 13 amino acids long. The CDR3: CASSLAVTAEAFF. The CDR3 region has the DNA TGCGCCAGCAGCTTGGCCGTCACAGCTGAAGCTTTCTTT. Complete variable domain (other parts from reference TRBV5-1 and TRBJ1-1): KAGVTQTPRYLIKTRGQQVTLSCSPISGHRSVSWYQQTPGQGLQFLFEYFSETQRNKGNFPGRFSGRQFSNSRSEMNVSTLELGDSALYLCASSLAVTAEAFFGQGTRLTVV.

The chain couples TRBV4-1 to TRBJ2-1; TRBD2 is a possible D gene (6 bases). Trimming took 3 bases from V and 9 from J, leaving 9 bases between them. CDR3 length: 12 amino acids. In germline, CDR1 is MGHRA, CDR2 YSYEKL. In DNA form, the CDR3 reads TGCGCCAGCAGCCATGGTAGCGGTGAGCAGTTCTTC. Translated, it gives CASSHGSGEQFF.

V usage is TRBV29-1 and J usage is TRBJ2-1; TRBD1 matches 7 bases. The CDR3 has 14 residues. V gave up 2 bases and J gave up 4 bases; unmatched junction bases: 5. CDR1 and CDR2 (germline): SQVTM, ANQGSEA. As DNA, the CDR3 is TGCAGCGTTGAACAGGGGGTATGGTACAATGAGCAGTTCTTC. This translates into CSVEQGVWYNEQFF.

This CDR3 is CASSFGDREVETEAFF. CDR3 DNA sequence: TGTGCCAGCAGTTTTGGCGACAGGGAAGTTGAGACTGAAGCTTTCTTT. The V call is TRBV27, the J call TRBJ1-1; TRBD1 agrees at 7 bases. From germline, CDR1 is MNHEY and CDR2 SMNVEV (reference sequence). After removal of 3 bases from V and 5 bases from J, the junction contained 12 bases not matched to a gene. The CDR3 covers 16 residues.

This clonotype was found many times. The V and J genes are TRBV28 and TRBJ2-1; D gene uncertain. There are 14 residues in the CDR3. CDR1 MDHEN and CDR2 SYDVKM come from the germline V gene. Between the trimmed V and J ends, which lost 4 bases and 13 bases, there was a span of 20 bases. Here the CDR3 reads CASSYSYPLVFQFF. The CDR3 nucleotides are TGTGCCAGCAGTTACAGCTACCCCTTGGTCTTTCAGTTCTTC.

The table lists this clonotype with many counts. The rearrangement uses TRBV12-3 or TRBV12-4 and TRBJ1-1; D might be TRBD1 (5 bases). Trimming cost V 5 bases and J 0 bases, with 13 bases left between them. The CDR3 loop spans 15 amino acids. CDR3: CASSPAMGLNTEAFF. The CDR3, as DNA: TGTGCCAGCAGTCCCGCGATGGGGCTGAACACTGAAGCTTTCTTT.

This rearrangement joins TRBV6-2 or TRBV6-3 to TRBJ2-5; TRBD2 agrees at 12 bases. The CDR3 covers 15 residues. Looked up from germline, CDR1 is MNHEY and CDR2 is SVGEGT. Unmatched junction bases numbered 7, after V lost 6 bases and J lost 5 bases. The CDR3 reads CASSQTSGGSETQYF. As DNA, the CDR3 is TGTGCCAGCAGCCAGACTAGCGGGGGCTCGGAGACCCAGTACTTC.

Ten or more counts support this clonotype. CDR3 protein: CASLPGRGHEQFF. The CDR3 nucleotides read TGTGCCAGCCTCCCGGGGCGGGGCCATGAGCAGTTCTTC. The chain carries TRBV19 and TRBJ2-1; TRBD2 is a possible D gene (6 bases). The V end lost 9 bases, the J end lost 8 bases, and 17 bases lay between the germline ends. The CDR3 has 13 amino acids. Germline CDR1 reads LNHDA; CDR2 reads SQIVND (reference sequence).

The DNA for the CDR3 is TGTGCCAGCAGCTTCCAGGGGGGTAGCAATCAGCCCCAGCATTTT. This encodes CASSFQGGSNQPQHF. This chain joins TRBV5-6 and TRBJ1-5; 7 nucleotides line up with TRBD1. There are 15 residues in the CDR3. Germline V gives CDR1 SGHDT, CDR2 YYEEEE. The V segment lost 2 bases and the J segment 0 bases; nucleotides outside the gene matches: 2.

This clonotype has more than one count but fewer than ten. This chain connects TRBV5-3 to TRBJ1-5, with TRBD1 matching 12 bases. TRBV5-3 is an ORF; its function is uncertain. CDR3 length equals 17 residues. The junction had 14 bases not matched to a gene; V was cut back by 8 bases and J by 5 bases. The CDR3 region has the DNA TGTGCCAGCAGCGAAAAACCGGGACAGGGGGCTCATCAGCCCCAGCATTTT. This translates into CASSEKPGQGAHQPQHF.

The rearrangement links TRBV7-9 to TRBJ1-4, with D hard to call. CDR3 length: 15 residues. Trimming stripped 3 bases from V and 7 bases from J, with 15 bases between. Looked up from germline, CDR1 is SEHNR and CDR2 is FQNEAQ (reference sequence). CDR3 loop: CASSFSFPPSEKLFF. DNA for the CDR3: TGTGCCAGCAGCTTCTCCTTCCCCCCGTCTGAAAAACTGTTTTTT.

This clonotype has ten or more counts. The chain recombines TRBV29-1 with TRBJ2-3, with D possibly TRBD2 on 5 matching bases. From germline, CDR1 is SQVTM and CDR2 ANQGSEA. The CDR3 contains 14 residues. The V end was cut by 6 bases, the J end by 0 bases, with 13 bases between. In DNA, the CDR3 is TGCAGCGTCCCCCCCAGCGGAAGCACAGATACGCAGTATTTT. This translates into CSVPPSGSTDTQYF.

This clonotype has only a few counts. This chain connects TRBV19 to TRBJ2-7, with D maybe TRBD2 (6 bases). The V gene lost 4 bases and the J gene lost 5 bases, with 15 bases spanning the gap. CDR3 length: 14 amino acids. Per germline, CDR1 LNHDA and CDR2 SQIVND (reference sequence). This CDR3 reads CASSTSGRTNEQYF. As DNA, the CDR3 is TGTGCCAGTAGTACTTCAGGGAGGACCAACGAGCAGTACTTC.

Note on this clonotype: This may come from a read error, since a much larger clone is one base off. This chain connects TRBV7-2 to TRBJ2-3; 7 positions match TRBD2. CDR1 and CDR2 from the germline V gene are SGHTA and FQGNSA. Trimming removed 8 bases from V and 6 bases from J; junction bases left unmatched: 2. The CDR3 is 11 amino acids. CDR3 amino acids: CASWGGDTQYF. The CDR3 coding sequence is TGTGCCAGCTGGGGGGGGGATACGCAGTATTTT.

This clonotype was seen many times. The chain combines TRBV6-6 with TRBJ2-3; TRBD2 matches at 13 bases. Germline V gene sequence: CDR1 MNHNY, CDR2 SVGAGI (reference sequence). This CDR3 has 15 amino acids. V gave up 6 bases and J gave up 4 bases; unmatched junction bases: 4. The CDR3 loop reads CASSPLAGGADTQYF. The CDR3 DNA follows: TGTGCCAGCAGCCCACTAGCGGGAGGGGCAGATACGCAGTATTTT.